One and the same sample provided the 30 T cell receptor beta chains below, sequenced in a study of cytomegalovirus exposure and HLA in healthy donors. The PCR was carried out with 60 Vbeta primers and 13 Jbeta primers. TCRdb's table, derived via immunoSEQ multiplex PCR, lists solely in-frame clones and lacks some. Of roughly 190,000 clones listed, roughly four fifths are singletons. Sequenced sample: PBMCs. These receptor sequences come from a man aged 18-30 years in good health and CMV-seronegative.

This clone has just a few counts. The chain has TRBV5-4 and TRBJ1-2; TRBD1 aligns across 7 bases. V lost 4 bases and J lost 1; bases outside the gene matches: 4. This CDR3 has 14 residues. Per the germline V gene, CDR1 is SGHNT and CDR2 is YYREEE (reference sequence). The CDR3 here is CASSPDRFNYGYTF. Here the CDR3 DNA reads TGTGCCAGCAGCCCGGACAGGTTTAACTATGGCTACACCTTC.

The CDR3 nucleotides are TGTGCCAGCCTACGATCAGGGTATTCACCCCTCCACTTT. It translates to CASLRSGYSPLHF. V and J are TRBV28 and TRBJ1-6; D is possibly TRBD1 (5 bases). From germline, CDR1 is MDHEN and CDR2 SYDVKM. The CDR3 totals 13 residues. Trimming left V 8 bases short and J 8 bases short, with 13 bases between.

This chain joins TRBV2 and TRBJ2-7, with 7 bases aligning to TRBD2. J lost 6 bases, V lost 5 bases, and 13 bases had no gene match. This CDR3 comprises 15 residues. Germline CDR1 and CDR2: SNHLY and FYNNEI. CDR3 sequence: CASSPGGLVKREQYF. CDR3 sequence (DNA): TGTGCCAGCAGTCCCGGCGGACTAGTAAAACGCGAGCAGTACTTC.

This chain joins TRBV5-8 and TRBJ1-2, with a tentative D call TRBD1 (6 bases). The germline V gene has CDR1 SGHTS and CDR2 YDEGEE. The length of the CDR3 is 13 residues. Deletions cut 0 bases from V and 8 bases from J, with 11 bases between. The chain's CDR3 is CASSLEQGLGYTF. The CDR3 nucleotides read TGTGCCAGCAGCTTGGAACAGGGTCTCGGCTACACCTTC.

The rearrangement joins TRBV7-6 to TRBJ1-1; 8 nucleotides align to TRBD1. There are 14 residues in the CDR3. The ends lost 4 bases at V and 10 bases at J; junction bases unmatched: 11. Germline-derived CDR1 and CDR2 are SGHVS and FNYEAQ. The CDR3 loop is CASSSTGELGAAFF. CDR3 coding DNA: TGTGCCAGCAGCTCGACAGGGGAACTGGGAGCAGCTTTCTTT. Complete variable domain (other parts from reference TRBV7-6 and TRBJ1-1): GAGVSQSPRYKVTKRGQDVALRCDPISGHVSLYWYRQALGQGPEFLTYFNYEAQQDKSGLPNDRFSAERPEGSISTLTIQRTEQRDSAMYRCASSSTGELGAAFFGQGTRLTVV.

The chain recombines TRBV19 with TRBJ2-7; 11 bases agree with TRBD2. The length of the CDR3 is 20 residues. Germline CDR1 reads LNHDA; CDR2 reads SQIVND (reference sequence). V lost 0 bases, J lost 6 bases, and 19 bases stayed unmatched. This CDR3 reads CASSIDGNSLAGALRGEQYF. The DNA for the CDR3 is TGTGCCAGTAGTATAGATGGGAACTCACTAGCGGGAGCCCTCCGAGGCGAGCAGTACTTC.

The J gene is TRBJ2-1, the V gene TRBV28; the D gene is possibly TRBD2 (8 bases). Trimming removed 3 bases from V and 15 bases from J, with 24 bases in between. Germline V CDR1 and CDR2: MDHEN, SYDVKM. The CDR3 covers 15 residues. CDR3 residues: CASSLLTGIGLAGFF. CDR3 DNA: TGTGCCAGCAGTTTGTTGACAGGGATAGGACTAGCTGGGTTCTTC.

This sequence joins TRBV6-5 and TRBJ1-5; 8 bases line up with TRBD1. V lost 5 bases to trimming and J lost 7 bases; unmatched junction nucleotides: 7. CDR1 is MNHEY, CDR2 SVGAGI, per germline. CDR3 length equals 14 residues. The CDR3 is CASSLRGLEQPQHF. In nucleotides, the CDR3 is TGTGCCAGCAGTCTCAGGGGGCTGGAGCAGCCCCAGCATTTT.

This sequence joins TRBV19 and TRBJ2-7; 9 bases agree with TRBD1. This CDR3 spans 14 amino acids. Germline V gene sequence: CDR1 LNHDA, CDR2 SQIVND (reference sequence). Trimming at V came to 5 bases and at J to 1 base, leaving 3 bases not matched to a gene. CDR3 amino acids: CASSAGTGSYEQYF. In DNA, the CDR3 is TGTGCCAGTAGTGCCGGGACAGGGTCCTACGAGCAGTACTTC.

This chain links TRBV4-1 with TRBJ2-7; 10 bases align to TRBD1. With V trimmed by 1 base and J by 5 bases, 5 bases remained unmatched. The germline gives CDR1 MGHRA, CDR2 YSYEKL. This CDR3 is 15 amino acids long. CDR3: CASSQVGQGRHEQYF. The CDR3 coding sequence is TGCGCCAGCAGCCAAGTGGGACAGGGGCGCCACGAGCAGTACTTC.

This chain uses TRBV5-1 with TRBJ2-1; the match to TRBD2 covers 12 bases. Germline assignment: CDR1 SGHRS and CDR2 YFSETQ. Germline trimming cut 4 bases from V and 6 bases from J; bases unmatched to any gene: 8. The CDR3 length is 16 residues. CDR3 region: CASSIPSGGARNEQFF. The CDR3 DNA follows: TGCGCCAGCAGCATCCCTAGCGGGGGGGCCCGCAATGAGCAGTTCTTC.

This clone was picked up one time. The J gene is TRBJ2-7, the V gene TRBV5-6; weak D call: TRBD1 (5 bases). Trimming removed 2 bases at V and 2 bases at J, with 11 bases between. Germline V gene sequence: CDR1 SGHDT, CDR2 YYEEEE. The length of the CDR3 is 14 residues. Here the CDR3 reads CASSFGDRPYEQYF. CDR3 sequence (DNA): TGTGCCAGCAGCTTCGGTGACAGACCCTACGAGCAGTACTTC.

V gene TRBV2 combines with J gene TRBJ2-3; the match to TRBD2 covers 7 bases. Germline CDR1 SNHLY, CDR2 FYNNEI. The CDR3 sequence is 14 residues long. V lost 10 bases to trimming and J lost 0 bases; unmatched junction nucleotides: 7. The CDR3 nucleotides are TGTGCCACCAGAGCGGGGACTAGCACAGATACGCAGTATTTT. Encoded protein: CATRAGTSTDTQYF.

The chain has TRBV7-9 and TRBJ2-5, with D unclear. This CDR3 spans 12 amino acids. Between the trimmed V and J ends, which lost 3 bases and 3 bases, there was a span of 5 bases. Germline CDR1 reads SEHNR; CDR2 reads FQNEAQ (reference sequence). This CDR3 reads CASSFVEETQYF. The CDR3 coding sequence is TGTGCCAGCAGCTTCGTAGAAGAGACCCAGTACTTC.

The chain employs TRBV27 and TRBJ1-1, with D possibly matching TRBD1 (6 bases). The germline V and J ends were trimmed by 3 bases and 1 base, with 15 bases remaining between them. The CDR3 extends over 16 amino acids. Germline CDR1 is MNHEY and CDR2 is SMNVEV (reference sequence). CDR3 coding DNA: TGTGCCAGCAGTTTTGGAATGGGGGACACGAACACTGAAGCTTTCTTT. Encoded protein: CASSFGMGDTNTEAFF.

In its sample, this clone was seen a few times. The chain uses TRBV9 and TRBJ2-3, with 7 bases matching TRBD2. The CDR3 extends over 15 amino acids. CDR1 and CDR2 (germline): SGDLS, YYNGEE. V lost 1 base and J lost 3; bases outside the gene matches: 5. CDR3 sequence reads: CASSVSAGVTDTQYF. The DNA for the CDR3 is TGTGCCAGCAGCGTAAGTGCGGGAGTTACAGATACGCAGTATTTT.

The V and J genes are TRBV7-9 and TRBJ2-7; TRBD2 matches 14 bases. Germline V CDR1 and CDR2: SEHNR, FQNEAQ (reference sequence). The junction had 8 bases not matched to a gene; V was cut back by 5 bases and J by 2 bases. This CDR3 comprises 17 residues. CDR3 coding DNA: TGTGCCAGCAGCCCCGGACTAGCGGGAGGTTACCCCTACGAGCAGTACTTC. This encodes CASSPGLAGGYPYEQYF.

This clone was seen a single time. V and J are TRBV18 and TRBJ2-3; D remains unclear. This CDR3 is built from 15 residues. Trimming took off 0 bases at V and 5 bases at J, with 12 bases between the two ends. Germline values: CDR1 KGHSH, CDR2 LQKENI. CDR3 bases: TGTGCCAGCTCACCACCGTCCTCCACATTAGATACGCAGTATTTT. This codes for CASSPPSSTLDTQYF.

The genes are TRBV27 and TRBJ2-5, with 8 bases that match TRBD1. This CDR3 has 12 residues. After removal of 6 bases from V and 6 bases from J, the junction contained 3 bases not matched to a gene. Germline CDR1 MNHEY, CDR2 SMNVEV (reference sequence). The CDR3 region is CASRTGEQTQYF. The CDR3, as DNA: TGTGCCAGCAGGACAGGGGAACAGACCCAGTACTTC.

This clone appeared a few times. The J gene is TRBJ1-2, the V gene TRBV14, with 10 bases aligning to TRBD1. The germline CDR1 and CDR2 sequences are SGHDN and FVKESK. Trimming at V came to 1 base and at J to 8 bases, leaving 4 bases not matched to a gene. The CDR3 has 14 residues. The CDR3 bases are TGTGCCAGCAGCCAAGTGACAGGGGGCCAGGGCTACACCTTC. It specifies CASSQVTGGQGYTF.

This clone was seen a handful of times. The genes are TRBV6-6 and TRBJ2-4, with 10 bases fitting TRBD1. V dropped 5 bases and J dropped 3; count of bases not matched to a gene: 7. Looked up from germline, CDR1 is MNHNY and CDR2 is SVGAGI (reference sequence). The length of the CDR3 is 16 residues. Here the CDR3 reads CASSPGTGVVKNIQYF. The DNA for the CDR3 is TGTGCCAGCAGTCCCGGGACAGGGGTGGTCAAAAACATTCAGTACTTC.

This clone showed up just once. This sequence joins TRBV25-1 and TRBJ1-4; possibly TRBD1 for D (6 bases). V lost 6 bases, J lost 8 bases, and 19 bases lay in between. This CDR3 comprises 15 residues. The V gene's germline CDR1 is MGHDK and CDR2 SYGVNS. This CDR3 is CASRPGGGPWEKLFF. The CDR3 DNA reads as TGTGCCAGCAGGCCGGGCGGGGGCCCGTGGGAAAAACTGTTTTTT.

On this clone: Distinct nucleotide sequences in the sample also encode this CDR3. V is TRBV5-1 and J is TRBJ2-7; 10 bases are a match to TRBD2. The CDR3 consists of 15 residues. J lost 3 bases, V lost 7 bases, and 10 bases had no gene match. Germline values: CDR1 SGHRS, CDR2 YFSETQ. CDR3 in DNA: TGCGCCAGCTCCCTCTCTAGCGGGGGATTCTACGAGCAGTACTTC. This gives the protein CASSLSSGGFYEQYF.

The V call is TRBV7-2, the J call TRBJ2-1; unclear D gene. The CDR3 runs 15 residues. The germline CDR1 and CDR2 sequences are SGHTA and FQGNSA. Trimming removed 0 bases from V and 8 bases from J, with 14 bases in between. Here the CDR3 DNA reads TGTGCCAGCAGCTTAGCCGGTAACACGGCGGATGAGCAGTTCTTC. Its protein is CASSLAGNTADEQFF. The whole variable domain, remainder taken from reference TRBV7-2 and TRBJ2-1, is GAGVSQSPSNKVTEKGKDVELRCDPISGHTALYWYRQSLGQGLEFLIYFQGNSAPDKSGLPSDRFSAERTGGSVSTLTIQRTQQEDSAVYLCASSLAGNTADEQFFGPGTRLTVL.

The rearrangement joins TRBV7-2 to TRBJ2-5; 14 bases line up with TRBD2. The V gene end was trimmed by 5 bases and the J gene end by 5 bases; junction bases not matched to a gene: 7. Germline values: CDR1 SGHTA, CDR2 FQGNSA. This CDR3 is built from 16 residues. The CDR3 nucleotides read TGTGCCAGCAGCCAAGGACTAGCGGGAGGAGCTGAGACCCAGTACTTC. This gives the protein CASSQGLAGGAETQYF.

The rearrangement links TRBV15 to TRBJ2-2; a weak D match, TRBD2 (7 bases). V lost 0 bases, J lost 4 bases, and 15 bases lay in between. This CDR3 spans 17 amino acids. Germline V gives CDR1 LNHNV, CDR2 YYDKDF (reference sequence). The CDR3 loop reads CATSRDKGEGLTGELFF. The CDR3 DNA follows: TGTGCCACCAGCAGAGATAAGGGGGAGGGCCTCACCGGGGAGCTGTTTTTT.

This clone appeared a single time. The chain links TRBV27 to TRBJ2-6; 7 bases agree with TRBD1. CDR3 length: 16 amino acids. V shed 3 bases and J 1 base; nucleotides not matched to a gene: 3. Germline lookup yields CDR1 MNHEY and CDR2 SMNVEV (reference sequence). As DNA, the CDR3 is TGTGCCAGCAGTTTGGGACAGAGATCTGGGGCCAACGTCCTGACTTTC. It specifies CASSLGQRSGANVLTF. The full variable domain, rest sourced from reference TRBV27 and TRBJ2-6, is EAQVTQNPRYLITVTGKKLTVTCSQNMNHEYMSWYRQDPGLGLRQIYYSMNVEVTDKGDVPEGYKVSRKEKRNFPLILESPSPNQTSLYFCASSLGQRSGANVLTFGAGSRLTVL.

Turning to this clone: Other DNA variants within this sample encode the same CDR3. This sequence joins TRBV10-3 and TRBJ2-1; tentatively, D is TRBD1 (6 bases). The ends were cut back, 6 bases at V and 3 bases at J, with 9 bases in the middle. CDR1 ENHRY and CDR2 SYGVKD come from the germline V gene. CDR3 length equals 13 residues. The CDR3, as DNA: TGTGCCATCAGCGGGACAAGCTACAATGAGCAGTTCTTC. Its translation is CAISGTSYNEQFF.

DNA of the CDR3: TGCGCCAGCAGCTCAACACTAGCGGGGGGAGAGACCCAGTACTTC. Its translation: CASSSTLAGGETQYF. This chain connects TRBV5-1 to TRBJ2-5, with 12 bases aligning to TRBD2. The J segment lost 4 bases and the V segment lost 3 bases, leaving 4 bases of the junction unmatched. This CDR3 region has 15 residues. Germline CDR1 SGHRS, CDR2 YFSETQ.

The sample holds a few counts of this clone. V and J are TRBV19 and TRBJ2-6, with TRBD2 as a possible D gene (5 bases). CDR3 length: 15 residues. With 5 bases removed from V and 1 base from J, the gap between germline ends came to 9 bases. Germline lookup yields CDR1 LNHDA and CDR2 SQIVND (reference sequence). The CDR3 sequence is CASSLAGSGANVLTF. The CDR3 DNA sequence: TGTGCCAGTAGTCTTGCGGGTTCTGGGGCCAACGTCCTGACTTTC.